The 25 T cell receptor beta chains below all came from one sample that was sequenced in a study of T cell responses to AZD1222 COVID-19 vaccine. TCRdb keeps only in-frame clones here, not all; method: immunoSEQ multiplex PCR. The sample carries around 100,000 clones, around 90% recorded once. Sample: peripheral blood, taken 28 days after the second AZD1222 dose. These receptors all stem from an adult who received the AZD1222 COVID-19 vaccine.

The rearrangement joins TRBV16 to TRBJ1-6, with 7 positions matching TRBD1. Trimming cost V 2 bases and J 8 bases; bases outside gene matches: 3. The CDR3 runs 14 residues. Germline lookup yields CDR1 KGHSY and CDR2 FQNENV. CDR3 sequence reads: CASSQERGHSPLHF. Written as DNA, the CDR3 is TGTGCCAGCAGCCAAGAGAGGGGGCATTCACCCCTCCACTTT.

This rearrangement joins TRBV7-8 to TRBJ1-6; TRBD1 is a possible D gene (5 bases). Trimming took 3 bases from V and 4 from J, leaving 7 bases between them. In germline, CDR1 is SGHVS, CDR2 FQNEAQ. CDR3 length: 14 residues. This chain's CDR3 is CASSLRQYNSPLHF. Written as DNA, the CDR3 is TGTGCCAGCAGCTTGAGACAGTATAATTCACCCCTCCACTTT.

The chain joins TRBV6-2 or TRBV6-3 to TRBJ2-3; 7 nucleotides agree with TRBD1. Trimming removed 4 bases from V and 6 bases from J; junction bases left unmatched: 10. CDR1 is MNHEY and CDR2 is SVGEGT in the germline V gene. The CDR3 covers 15 residues. Written as DNA, the CDR3 is TGTGCCAGCAGTTCGCCGTCCAGGGGACAGGATACGCAGTATTTT. Protein sequence: CASSSPSRGQDTQYF.

This chain joins TRBV7-3 and TRBJ2-1; 9 nucleotides match TRBD1. CDR3 size: 15 residues. V gave up 2 bases and J gave up 4 bases; unmatched junction bases: 3. From germline, CDR1 is SGHTA and CDR2 FQGTGA. CDR3 in amino acids: CASSLRGQGYNEQFF. CDR3 coding DNA: TGTGCCAGCAGCTTACGAGGACAGGGGTACAATGAGCAGTTCTTC.

This clone has more than one count but fewer than ten. This chain joins TRBV30 and TRBJ1-4; 7 bases match TRBD1. The ends lost 2 bases at V and 5 bases at J; junction bases unmatched: 14. In germline, CDR1 is GTSNPN, CDR2 SVGIG (reference sequence). This CDR3 region has 17 residues. This CDR3 reads CAWSQADTGTENEKLFF. The CDR3 bases are TGTGCCTGGAGTCAGGCTGACACCGGGACAGAAAATGAAAAACTGTTTTTT.

This clone was recorded only once. The CDR3 loop is CAITTGEGNSPLHF. DNA of the CDR3: TGTGCCATCACGACAGGGGAAGGTAATTCACCCCTCCACTTT. This chain joins TRBV10-3 and TRBJ1-6, with 8 bases aligning to TRBD1. Germline CDR1 reads ENHRY; CDR2 reads SYGVKD. CDR3 size: 14 residues. The junction had 5 bases not matched to a gene; V was cut back by 7 bases and J by 6 bases.

This sequence joins TRBV28 and TRBJ1-5; D is perhaps TRBD1 (5 bases). This CDR3 spans 13 amino acids. The germline V gene has CDR1 MDHEN and CDR2 SYDVKM. V was trimmed by 7 bases and J by 0 bases, leaving 7 bases between them. CDR3 residues: CASKGYSNQPQHF. CDR3 DNA: TGTGCCAGCAAGGGGTATAGCAATCAGCCCCAGCATTTT.

This sequence joins TRBV28 and TRBJ1-1, with TRBD1 matching 7 bases. The V gene end was trimmed by 5 bases and the J gene end by 1 base; junction bases not matched to a gene: 7. Germline CDR1 reads MDHEN; CDR2 reads SYDVKM. There are 15 residues in the CDR3. CDR3 coding DNA: TGTGCCAGCAGTCCAAGGGGGCGACCGAACACTGAAGCTTTCTTT. The encoded protein is CASSPRGRPNTEAFF.

This clone has only a few counts. The V call is TRBV5-8, the J call TRBJ2-3; D is possibly TRBD1 or TRBD2 (5 bases each). Germline V gene data show CDR1 as SGHTS and CDR2 as YDEGEE. Trimming cost V 3 bases and J 5 bases, with 16 bases left between them. CDR3 length: 15 residues. The CDR3 sequence is CASSSLAGGQDTQYF. The CDR3 DNA reads as TGTGCCAGCAGCTCCCTAGCAGGAGGACAAGATACGCAGTATTTT.

The V and J genes are TRBV5-1 and TRBJ2-1; TRBD2 matches at 16 bases. V lost 5 bases to trimming and J lost 7 bases; unmatched junction nucleotides: 18. CDR1 and CDR2 (germline): SGHRS, YFSETQ. This CDR3 spans 20 amino acids. In DNA, the CDR3 is TGCGCCAGCAGTCGCATGGGACTAGCGGGAGGGTCCTTTACTGCAAATGAGCAGTTCTTC. It specifies CASSRMGLAGGSFTANEQFF.

This chain connects TRBV4-2 to TRBJ2-1; the match to TRBD2 covers 10 bases. Per the germline V gene, CDR1 is LGHNA and CDR2 is YNFKEQ. After removal of 1 base from V and 6 bases from J, the junction contained 3 bases not matched to a gene. This CDR3 is built from 15 residues. CDR3 DNA sequence: TGTGCCAGCAGCCAAGGACTAGCGGGTGTCAATGAGCAGTTCTTC. It yields the protein CASSQGLAGVNEQFF.

This chain joins TRBV2 and TRBJ1-1; D is unclear. CDR1 SNHLY and CDR2 FYNNEI come from the germline V gene. Trimming pared 3 bases from V and 3 bases from J, leaving 11 bases between. This CDR3 spans 14 amino acids. The CDR3 protein is CASSDWGRDTEAFF. The CDR3 DNA reads TGTGCCAGCAGTGACTGGGGAAGGGACACTGAAGCTTTCTTT.

The gene calls are TRBV7-9 and TRBJ2-7, with 9 nucleotides matching TRBD1. CDR1 SEHNR and CDR2 FQNEAQ come from the germline V gene (reference sequence). The CDR3 extends over 13 amino acids. The CDR3 sequence is CAKSWTGVYEQYF. The CDR3, as DNA: TGTGCTAAGAGTTGGACAGGGGTATACGAGCAGTACTTC.

The chain carries TRBV20-1 and TRBJ1-2; possible D gene TRBD1, 6 bases. CDR3 length equals 11 residues. CDR1 is DFQATT, CDR2 SNEGSKA, per germline (reference sequence). Trimming stripped 4 bases from V and 8 bases from J, with 11 bases between. CDR3 nucleotide sequence: TGCAGTGCTAACCACAGGGAAGGCTACACCTTC. This gives the protein CSANHREGYTF.

The sample holds one count of this clone. V usage is TRBV2 and J usage is TRBJ1-2; TRBD1 agrees at 9 bases. The CDR3 consists of 14 residues. CDR1 is SNHLY, CDR2 FYNNEI, per germline. V gave up 7 bases and J gave up 7 bases; unmatched junction bases: 10. The chain's CDR3 is CASKTDRGRGGYTF. The CDR3 DNA reads as TGTGCCAGCAAAACTGACAGGGGGAGAGGTGGCTACACCTTC.

This chain links TRBV11-2 with TRBJ2-7, with 10 bases aligning to TRBD2. Losses at the gene ends were 5 bases for V and 4 bases for J; bases not matched to a gene: 11. Germline V gene sequence: CDR1 SGHAT, CDR2 FQNNGV. There are 16 residues in the CDR3. CDR3 protein: CASSPIQREGRYEQYF. For the CDR3, the DNA is TGTGCCAGCAGCCCGATACAGCGGGAGGGCCGATACGAGCAGTACTTC.

The rearrangement links TRBV27 to TRBJ2-7; no definite D call. CDR1 is MNHEY, CDR2 SMNVEV, per germline (reference sequence). V was shortened by 0 bases and J by 6 bases, with 18 bases between the two germline ends. CDR3 length: 16 residues. CDR3 amino acids: CASSLSIGQASIEQYF. CDR3 nucleotides: TGTGCCAGCAGTTTATCGATCGGGCAGGCTTCTATCGAGCAGTACTTC.

This chain connects TRBV30 to TRBJ2-7, with D possibly TRBD2 on 5 matching bases. The CDR3 extends over 12 amino acids. Germline V gene sequence: CDR1 GTSNPN, CDR2 SVGIG (reference sequence). With 3 bases removed from V and 0 bases from J, the gap between germline ends came to 6 bases. The CDR3 DNA is TGTGCCTGGAGCCGGGGCTCCTACGAGCAGTACTTC. This translates into CAWSRGSYEQYF.

This chain joins TRBV20-1 and TRBJ1-5; possible D gene TRBD1, 5 bases. The CDR3 has 16 amino acids. V gave up 3 bases and J gave up 0 bases, with 15 bases separating them. Germline V lookup: CDR1 DFQATT, CDR2 SNEGSKA (reference sequence). The CDR3 sequence is CSASTWGRLSNQPQHF. Written as DNA, the CDR3 is TGCAGTGCTAGTACCTGGGGGAGACTTAGCAATCAGCCCCAGCATTTT.

CDR3 DNA: TGTGCCAGCAGTTTGGGGGACAGAGCCAAGGCTTTCTTT. It specifies CASSLGDRAKAFF. V gene TRBV12-3 or TRBV12-4 combines with J gene TRBJ1-1; 7 bases are a match to TRBD1. The V gene end was trimmed by 3 bases and the J gene end by 11 bases; junction bases not matched to a gene: 9. The CDR3 is made up of 13 amino acids.

The chain carries TRBV28 and TRBJ1-5; D uncertain. V was trimmed by 5 bases and J by 4 bases, leaving 9 bases between them. Germline values: CDR1 MDHEN, CDR2 SYDVKM. CDR3 length equals 13 residues. The CDR3 protein is CASSAPPNQPQHF. DNA for the CDR3: TGTGCCAGCAGTGCCCCGCCAAATCAGCCCCAGCATTTT.

The table lists this clone with a few counts. The chain carries TRBV18 and TRBJ1-5, with D hard to call. V was pared by 6 bases and J by 1 base, with 13 bases between. The CDR3 sequence is 15 residues long. The germline V gene encodes CDR1 KGHSH and CDR2 LQKENI. The CDR3 DNA is TGTGCCAGCTCCCCGGACGGAAAGAGCAATCAGCCCCAGCATTTT. Translating gives CASSPDGKSNQPQHF.

The J gene is TRBJ1-5, the V gene TRBV28; D remains ambiguous. V was cut by 3 bases and J by 8 bases, with 11 bases left in between. Germline CDR1 and CDR2: MDHEN and SYDVKM. The CDR3 is 13 residues long. The CDR3 nucleotides are TGTGCCAGCAGTTTTGAGGGTGCAGAGCCCCAGCATTTT. Residues: CASSFEGAEPQHF.

This clone occurred once. The V and J genes are TRBV20-1 and TRBJ2-3; 10 bases are a match to TRBD2. From germline, CDR1 is DFQATT and CDR2 SNEGSKA (reference sequence). Trimming took 3 bases from V and 5 from J; bases not matched to a gene: 8. The CDR3 spans 15 residues. CDR3 in DNA: TGCAGTGCTAGTTGGCTAGCGGGAGCAGTAGATACGCAGTATTTT. This gives the protein CSASWLAGAVDTQYF.

The chain employs TRBV5-1 and TRBJ2-1; D call uncertain. The length of the CDR3 is 15 residues. Looked up from germline, CDR1 is SGHRS and CDR2 is YFSETQ. Between the trimmed V and J ends, which lost 5 bases and 0 bases, there was a span of 12 bases. In DNA form, the CDR3 reads TGCGCCAGCAGTCAAACTTCCCGCTCCTACAATGAGCAGTTCTTC. Translation gives CASSQTSRSYNEQFF.